A single sample gave rise to the 24 T cell receptor beta chains below, sequenced in a study of OX40 agonist ivuxolimab in advanced cancers. Sequencing was performed with immunoSEQ multiplex PCR; in TCRdb, only in-frame clones are kept and a portion is missing. The sample records some 86,000 clones, 80% to 95% being singletons. Source: CD4+ or CD8+ T cells sorted from blood, taken in a trial of the OX40 agonist ivuxolimab. These receptors were obtained from an adult with an advanced solid tumor such as melanoma, head and neck, liver or kidney cancer.

The rearrangement links TRBV15 to TRBJ2-1; D unclear. Germline CDR1 reads LNHNV; CDR2 reads YYDKDF (reference sequence). Trimming took 5 bases from V and 2 from J, leaving 16 bases between them. The CDR3 is 16 residues long. DNA for the CDR3: TGTGCCACCAGCCCAAAGGGCATCGGCACCTACAATGAGCAGTTCTTC. Encoded protein: CATSPKGIGTYNEQFF.

About this clone: Distinct nucleotide sequences in the sample also encode this CDR3. The chain recombines TRBV5-1 with TRBJ2-3; D may be TRBD2 (6 bases). Trimming shortened V by 0 bases and J by 0 bases, and 11 bases separated the two germline ends. Germline V gene lookup returns CDR1 SGHRS and CDR2 YFSETQ. The CDR3 sequence is 16 residues long. The CDR3 is CASSLGRGSSTDTQYF. In DNA form, the CDR3 reads TGCGCCAGCAGCTTGGGTCGGGGGTCTAGCACAGATACGCAGTATTTT.

The chain carries TRBV6-5 and TRBJ2-1; 9 positions agree with TRBD1. The CDR3 consists of 15 residues. Unmatched junction bases numbered 5, after V lost 6 bases and J lost 2 bases. CDR1 and CDR2 from the germline V gene are MNHEY and SVGAGI. The CDR3 is CASSLDRGPYNEQFF. CDR3 DNA: TGTGCCAGCAGCTTGGACAGGGGTCCCTACAATGAGCAGTTCTTC.

The V call is TRBV14, the J call TRBJ1-2, with D possibly matching TRBD1 (5 bases). V shed 6 bases and J shed 3 bases, with 26 bases lying between them. The CDR3 covers 18 residues. CDR1 and CDR2 (germline): SGHDN, FVKESK. This CDR3 is CASSAGTSIYPNDYGYTF. The CDR3 DNA follows: TGTGCCAGCAGTGCCGGGACTTCTATCTATCCGAATGACTATGGCTACACCTTC. The whole variable domain, remainder taken from reference TRBV14 and TRBJ1-2, is EAGVTQFPSHSVIEKGQTVTLRCDPISGHDNLYWYRRVMGKEIKFLLHFVKESKQDESGMPNNRFLAERTGGTYSTLKVQPAELEDSGVYFCASSAGTSIYPNDYGYTFGSGTRLTVV.

V usage is TRBV11-2 and J usage is TRBJ2-2; D remains unclear. The germline gives CDR1 SGHAT, CDR2 FQNNGV. With 3 bases removed from V and 5 bases from J, the gap between germline ends came to 4 bases. The CDR3 is made up of 12 amino acids. Written as DNA, the CDR3 is TGTGCCAGCAGCTTCCTGACCGGGGAGCTGTTTTTT. As protein: CASSFLTGELFF.

In its sample, this clone was seen once. The rearrangement joins TRBV11-3 to TRBJ1-2; no firm D call. CDR1 and CDR2 (germline): SGHNT, YENEEA. The CDR3 is 17 amino acids. Trimming shortened V by 0 bases and J by 1 base, and 15 bases separated the two germline ends. The chain's CDR3 is CASSLETCRLDNYGYTF. The DNA of the CDR3 is TGTGCCAGCAGCTTAGAAACCTGCAGGTTAGATAACTATGGCTACACCTTC.

The chain joins TRBV7-9 to TRBJ2-7; no clear D gene. Trimming shortened V by 7 bases and J by 1 base, and 14 bases separated the two germline ends. CDR1 and CDR2 (germline): SEHNR, FQNEAQ (reference sequence). This CDR3 is 14 amino acids long. CDR3 region: CASTPQPGSYEQYF. The DNA of the CDR3 is TGTGCCAGCACCCCGCAACCCGGATCCTACGAGCAGTACTTC.

The chain uses TRBV2 and TRBJ1-3, with unresolved D. Germline V gene lookup returns CDR1 SNHLY and CDR2 FYNNEI. The CDR3 covers 15 residues. The germline V and J ends were trimmed by 3 bases and 8 bases, with 17 bases remaining between them. This chain's CDR3 is CASSDLQVMFDTIYF. CDR3 DNA sequence: TGTGCCAGCAGTGATCTGCAGGTGATGTTCGACACCATATATTTT.

The chain links TRBV5-6 to TRBJ2-7; perhaps TRBD1 as D (5 bases). Germline CDR1 SGHDT, CDR2 YYEEEE. This CDR3 is 16 amino acids long. V gave up 2 bases and J gave up 0 bases, with 15 bases separating them. Here the CDR3 reads CASSFRTGRSSYEQYF. For the CDR3, the DNA is TGTGCCAGCAGCTTTCGAACAGGCCGTAGCTCCTACGAGCAGTACTTC.

The chain carries TRBV11-1 and TRBJ2-3; TRBD1 agrees at 9 bases. Germline V CDR1 and CDR2: SGHAT, FQDESV (reference sequence). This CDR3 has 14 amino acids. Trimming took 5 bases from V and 4 from J; bases not matched to a gene: 4. The CDR3 DNA is TGTGCCAGCAGCCCTCGGGACAGGGCAGATACGCAGTATTTT. This encodes CASSPRDRADTQYF.

The chain joins TRBV6-1 to TRBJ2-7; perhaps TRBD1 as D (6 bases). CDR1 MNHNS and CDR2 SASEGT come from the germline V gene. This CDR3 comprises 15 residues. Trimming pared 8 bases from V and 3 bases from J, leaving 20 bases between. CDR3 nucleotide sequence: TGTGCCAGCTCTCGTAGCAGGGGACAAGGCTACGAGCAGTACTTC. This sequence encodes CASSRSRGQGYEQYF.

The V gene is TRBV7-9, the J gene TRBJ2-7, with D uncertain. The germline gives CDR1 SEHNR, CDR2 FQNEAQ (reference sequence). The V gene lost 2 bases and the J gene lost 2 bases, with 7 bases spanning the gap. This CDR3 region has 13 residues. This CDR3 reads CASSLSATYEQYF. The CDR3 bases are TGTGCCAGCAGCTTATCAGCTACCTACGAGCAGTACTTC.

The genes are TRBV7-2 and TRBJ1-2, with 10 bases fitting TRBD1. V shed 7 bases, J shed 2 bases, and the junction held 10 bases outside the gene matches. The CDR3 has 16 residues. Germline CDR1 and CDR2: SGHTA and FQGNSA. For the CDR3, the DNA is TGTGCCAGCATTCCCGGGACAGGGGTAAAGAACTATGGCTACACCTTC. It yields the protein CASIPGTGVKNYGYTF.

The chain combines TRBV5-1 with TRBJ1-5; 7 bases fit TRBD1. Germline CDR1 is SGHRS and CDR2 is YFSETQ. The CDR3 runs 13 residues. Trimming cost V 7 bases and J 5 bases; bases outside gene matches: 6. The CDR3 is CASGRQGYQPQHF. The DNA for the CDR3 is TGCGCCAGCGGCAGACAGGGTTATCAGCCCCAGCATTTT.

The CDR3 nucleotides read TGTGCCAGCAGTTTAAAGGTCCTAAACACCGGGGAGCTGTTTTTT. Protein sequence: CASSLKVLNTGELFF. The chain recombines TRBV27 with TRBJ2-2; D is unclear. The CDR3 loop spans 15 amino acids. The germline V gene encodes CDR1 MNHEY and CDR2 SMNVEV (reference sequence). V dropped 2 bases and J dropped 2 bases, with 9 bases sitting between them.

The V gene is TRBV5-1, the J gene TRBJ2-1; weak D call: TRBD2 (5 bases). The CDR3 runs 15 residues. Germline V gene data show CDR1 as SGHRS and CDR2 as YFSETQ. The ends were cut back, 0 bases at V and 3 bases at J, with 10 bases in the middle. The CDR3 region has the DNA TGCGCCAGCAGCTTGGGTGCCGGGGTCTACAATGAGCAGTTCTTC. Its protein product is CASSLGAGVYNEQFF. Looking up the rest from reference TRBV5-1 and TRBJ2-1 gives the full variable domain: KAGVTQTPRYLIKTRGQQVTLSCSPISGHRSVSWYQQTPGQGLQFLFEYFSETQRNKGNFPGRFSGRQFSNSRSEMNVSTLELGDSALYLCASSLGAGVYNEQFFGPGTRLTVL.

The chain is built from TRBV6-1 and TRBJ1-2; 7 bases line up with TRBD1. CDR3 length: 13 amino acids. V gave up 5 bases and J gave up 4 bases; unmatched junction bases: 4. The germline gives CDR1 MNHNS, CDR2 SASEGT. The CDR3 protein is CASSQGQTYGYTF. The DNA for the CDR3 is TGTGCCAGCAGTCAGGGACAGACCTATGGCTACACCTTC.

The chain employs TRBV19 and TRBJ1-2, with 7 bases identical to TRBD1. Germline-derived CDR1 and CDR2 are LNHDA and SQIVND (reference sequence). Germline trimming cut 11 bases from V and 3 bases from J; bases unmatched to any gene: 9. This CDR3 is built from 13 residues. Written as DNA, the CDR3 is TGTGCCGCACAGGGACAGTCTTACTATGGCTACACCTTC. It translates to CAAQGQSYYGYTF.

This chain uses TRBV18 with TRBJ2-1, with TRBD1 matching over 11 bases. This CDR3 spans 15 amino acids. In germline, CDR1 is KGHSH, CDR2 LQKENI. V was clipped by 6 bases and J by 4 bases; unmatched bases: 5. The DNA for the CDR3 is TGTGCCAGCTCTCTCGGACAGGGGGCGTACAATGAGCAGTTCTTC. Translation gives CASSLGQGAYNEQFF.

The rearrangement links TRBV6-5 to TRBJ1-5; 10 bases are shared with TRBD1. Germline CDR1 MNHEY, CDR2 SVGAGI. Trimming cost V 6 bases and J 6 bases; bases outside gene matches: 5. CDR3 length: 14 amino acids. Here the CDR3 reads CASSPDRGVQPQHF. DNA for the CDR3: TGTGCCAGCAGCCCGGACAGGGGGGTTCAGCCCCAGCATTTT.

The chain employs TRBV11-3 and TRBJ2-1, with D possibly matching TRBD1 (6 bases). Between the trimmed V and J ends, which lost 5 bases and 0 bases, there was a span of 8 bases. CDR1 SGHNT and CDR2 YENEEA come from the germline V gene. CDR3 size: 14 residues. The CDR3 DNA reads as TGTGCCAGCAGCAAAGGGGGCTCCTACAATGAGCAGTTCTTC. The encoded protein is CASSKGGSYNEQFF.

This chain joins TRBV7-2 and TRBJ2-3, with D uncertain. This CDR3 region has 13 residues. V gave up 2 bases and J gave up 6 bases, with 9 bases separating them. In germline, CDR1 is SGHTA, CDR2 FQGNSA. For the CDR3, the DNA is TGTGCCAGCAGCTTAATCACGGGTGATACGCAGTATTTT. This sequence encodes CASSLITGDTQYF.

The chain recombines TRBV2 with TRBJ2-5, with 9 positions matching TRBD1. V gave up 5 bases and J gave up 4 bases; unmatched junction bases: 5. Germline CDR1 reads SNHLY; CDR2 reads FYNNEI. The CDR3 loop spans 14 amino acids. CDR3 nucleotide sequence: TGTGCCAGCAGTCGGGACAGGGATGGAGAGACCCAGTACTTC. It translates to CASSRDRDGETQYF.

This chain links TRBV2 with TRBJ1-5; D is possibly TRBD1 (5 bases). Looked up from germline, CDR1 is SNHLY and CDR2 is FYNNEI. The CDR3 is 14 residues long. V gave up 8 bases and J gave up 3 bases, with 14 bases separating them. As DNA, the CDR3 is TGTGCCAGCTCCGGGACGGCGGCCAATCAGCCCCAGCATTTT. This encodes CASSGTAANQPQHF.